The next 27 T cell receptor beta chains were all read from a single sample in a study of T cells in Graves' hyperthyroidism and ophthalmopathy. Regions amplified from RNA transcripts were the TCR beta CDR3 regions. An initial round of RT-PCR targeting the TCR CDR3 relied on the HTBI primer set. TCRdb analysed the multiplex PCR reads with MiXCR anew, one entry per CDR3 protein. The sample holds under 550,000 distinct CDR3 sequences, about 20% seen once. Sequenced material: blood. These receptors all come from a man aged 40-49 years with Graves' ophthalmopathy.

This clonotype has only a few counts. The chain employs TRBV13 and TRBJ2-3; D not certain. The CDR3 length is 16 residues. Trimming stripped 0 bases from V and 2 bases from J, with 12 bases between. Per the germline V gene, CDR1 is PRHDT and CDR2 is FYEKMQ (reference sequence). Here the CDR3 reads CASSLGGFYSTDTQYF. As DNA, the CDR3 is TGTGCCAGCAGCTTAGGGGGGTTTTATTCCACAGATACGCAGTATTTT.

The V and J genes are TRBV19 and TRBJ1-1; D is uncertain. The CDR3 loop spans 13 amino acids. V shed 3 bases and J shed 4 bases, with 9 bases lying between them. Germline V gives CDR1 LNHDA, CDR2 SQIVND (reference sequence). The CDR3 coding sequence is TGTGCCAGTAGTATGACACCGGGCACTGAAGCTTTCTTT. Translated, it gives CASSMTPGTEAFF.

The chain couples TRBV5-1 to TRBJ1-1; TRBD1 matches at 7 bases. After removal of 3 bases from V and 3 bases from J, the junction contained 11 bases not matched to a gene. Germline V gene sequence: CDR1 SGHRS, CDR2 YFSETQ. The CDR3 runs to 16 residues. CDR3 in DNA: TGCGCCAGCAGCTCAAACAGGGGAACATGGGACACTGAAGCTTTCTTT. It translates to CASSSNRGTWDTEAFF.

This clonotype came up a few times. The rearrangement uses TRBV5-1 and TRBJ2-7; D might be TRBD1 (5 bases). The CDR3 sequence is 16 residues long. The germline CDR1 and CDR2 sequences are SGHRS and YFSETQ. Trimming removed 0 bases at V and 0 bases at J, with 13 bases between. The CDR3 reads CASSLDLGRSSYEQYF. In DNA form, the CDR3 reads TGCGCCAGCAGCTTGGATCTGGGGCGCAGCTCCTACGAGCAGTACTTC.

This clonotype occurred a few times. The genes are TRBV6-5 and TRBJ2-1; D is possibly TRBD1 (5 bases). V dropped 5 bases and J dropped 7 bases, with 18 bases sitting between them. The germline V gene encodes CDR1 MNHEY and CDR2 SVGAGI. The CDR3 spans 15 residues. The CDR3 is CASSSTQGFLNEQFF. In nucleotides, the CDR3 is TGTGCCAGCAGTAGTACTCAGGGATTTTTGAATGAGCAGTTCTTC.

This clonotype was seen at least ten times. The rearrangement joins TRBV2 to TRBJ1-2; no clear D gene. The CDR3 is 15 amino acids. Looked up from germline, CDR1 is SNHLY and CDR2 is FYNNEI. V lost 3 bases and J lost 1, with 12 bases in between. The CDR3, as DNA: TGTGCCAGCAGTGAGTTTGCTAACAGTAACTATGGCTACACCTTC. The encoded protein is CASSEFANSNYGYTF.

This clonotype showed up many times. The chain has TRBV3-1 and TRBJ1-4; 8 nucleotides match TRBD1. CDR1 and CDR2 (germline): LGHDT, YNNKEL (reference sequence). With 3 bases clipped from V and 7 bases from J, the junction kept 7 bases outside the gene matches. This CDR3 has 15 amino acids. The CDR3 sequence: CASSHPGTGGEKLFF. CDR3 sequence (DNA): TGTGCCAGCAGCCATCCCGGGACAGGTGGTGAAAAACTGTTTTTT.

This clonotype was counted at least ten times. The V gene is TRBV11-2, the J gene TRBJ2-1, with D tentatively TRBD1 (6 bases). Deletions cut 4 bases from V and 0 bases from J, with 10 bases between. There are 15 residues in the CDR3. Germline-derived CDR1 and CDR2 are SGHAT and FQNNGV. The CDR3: CASSSTGHSYNEQFF. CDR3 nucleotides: TGTGCCAGCAGCTCGACAGGTCACTCCTACAATGAGCAGTTCTTC.

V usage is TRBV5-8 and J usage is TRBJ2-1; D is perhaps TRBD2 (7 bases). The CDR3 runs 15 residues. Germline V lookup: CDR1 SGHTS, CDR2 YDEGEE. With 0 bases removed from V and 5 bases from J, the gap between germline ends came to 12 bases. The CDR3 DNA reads TGTGCCAGCAGCTTGGCCCGGGGGGCCAACAATGAGCAGTTCTTC. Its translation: CASSLARGANNEQFF.

CDR3 sequence (DNA): TGTGCCAGCAGTTTCCAAATGAACACTGAAGCTTTCTTT. This translates into CASSFQMNTEAFF. This chain connects TRBV27 to TRBJ1-1; D gene uncertain. This CDR3 is 13 amino acids long. Deletions cut 3 bases from V and 0 bases from J, with 5 bases between. The germline gives CDR1 MNHEY, CDR2 SMNVEV (reference sequence).

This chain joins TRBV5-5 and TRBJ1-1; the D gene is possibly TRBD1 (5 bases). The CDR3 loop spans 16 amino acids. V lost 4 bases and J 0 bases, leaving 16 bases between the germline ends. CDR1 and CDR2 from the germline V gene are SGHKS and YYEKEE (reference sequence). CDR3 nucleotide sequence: TGTGCCAGCAGCGCATCGCCGGGACGGATGAACACTGAAGCTTTCTTT. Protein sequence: CASSASPGRMNTEAFF.

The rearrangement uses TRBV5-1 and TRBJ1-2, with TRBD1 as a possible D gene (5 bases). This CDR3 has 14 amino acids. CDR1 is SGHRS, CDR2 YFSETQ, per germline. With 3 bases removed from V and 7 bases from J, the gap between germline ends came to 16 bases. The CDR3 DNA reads TGCGCCAGCAGCTCGGGGACGGTGGGGAGTGGCTACACCTTC. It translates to CASSSGTVGSGYTF. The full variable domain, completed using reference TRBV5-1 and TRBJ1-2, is KAGVTQTPRYLIKTRGQQVTLSCSPISGHRSVSWYQQTPGQGLQFLFEYFSETQRNKGNFPGRFSGRQFSNSRSEMNVSTLELGDSALYLCASSSGTVGSGYTFGSGTRLTVV.

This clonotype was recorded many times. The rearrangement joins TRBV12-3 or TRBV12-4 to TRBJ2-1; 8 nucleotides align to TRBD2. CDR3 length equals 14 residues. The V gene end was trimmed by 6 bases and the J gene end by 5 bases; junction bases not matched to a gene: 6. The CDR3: CASRRAGDDNEQFF. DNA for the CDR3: TGTGCCAGCAGGAGAGCGGGGGACGACAATGAGCAGTTCTTC.

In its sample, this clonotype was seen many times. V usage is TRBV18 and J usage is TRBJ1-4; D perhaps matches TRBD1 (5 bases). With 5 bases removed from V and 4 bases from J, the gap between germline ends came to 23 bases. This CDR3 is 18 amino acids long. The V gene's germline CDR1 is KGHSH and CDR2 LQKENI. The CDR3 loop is CASSSLRDAERDNEKLFF. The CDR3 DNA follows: TGTGCCAGCTCATCCCTCCGGGACGCTGAGCGGGATAATGAAAAACTGTTTTTT.

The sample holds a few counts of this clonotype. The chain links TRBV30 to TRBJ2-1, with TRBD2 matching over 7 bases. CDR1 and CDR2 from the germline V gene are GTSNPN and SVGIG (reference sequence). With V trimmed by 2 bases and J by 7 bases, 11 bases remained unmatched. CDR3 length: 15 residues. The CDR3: CAWSSGGGVWNEQFF. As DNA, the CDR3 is TGTGCCTGGAGTTCTGGGGGGGGGGTCTGGAATGAGCAGTTCTTC.

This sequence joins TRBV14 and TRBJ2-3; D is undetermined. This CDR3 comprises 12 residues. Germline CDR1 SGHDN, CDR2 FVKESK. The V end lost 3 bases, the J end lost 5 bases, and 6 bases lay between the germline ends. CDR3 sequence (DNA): TGTGCCAGCAGCCATACAGAAGATACGCAGTATTTT. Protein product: CASSHTEDTQYF.

CDR3 sequence reads: CASSRDVPVGYNEQFF. Here the CDR3 DNA reads TGTGCCAGCAGTCGGGACGTCCCTGTGGGCTACAATGAGCAGTTCTTC. The V call is TRBV6-2 or TRBV6-3, the J call TRBJ2-1; D assignment may be TRBD1 or TRBD2 (5 bases each). The V and J ends lost 5 bases and 3 bases respectively, with 17 bases between them. Germline V gene sequence: CDR1 MNHEY, CDR2 SVGEGT. The CDR3 runs to 16 residues.

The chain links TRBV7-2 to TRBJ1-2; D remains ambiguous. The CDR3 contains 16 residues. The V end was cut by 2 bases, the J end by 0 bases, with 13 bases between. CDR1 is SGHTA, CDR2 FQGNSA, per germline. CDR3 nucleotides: TGTGCCAGCAGCTTAACAGATGATACCTCTAACTATGGCTACACCTTC. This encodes CASSLTDDTSNYGYTF.

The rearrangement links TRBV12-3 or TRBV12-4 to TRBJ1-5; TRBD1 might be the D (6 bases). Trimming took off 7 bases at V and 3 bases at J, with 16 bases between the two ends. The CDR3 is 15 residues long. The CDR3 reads CASTLGQSNNQPQHF. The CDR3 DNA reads TGTGCCAGCACCCTAGGACAGTCCAACAATCAGCCCCAGCATTTT.

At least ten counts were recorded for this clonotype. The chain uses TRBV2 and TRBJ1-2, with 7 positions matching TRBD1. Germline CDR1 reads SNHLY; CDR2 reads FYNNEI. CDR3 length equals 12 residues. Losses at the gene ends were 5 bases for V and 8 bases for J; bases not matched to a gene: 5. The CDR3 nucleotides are TGTGCCAGCAGTCCTCAGGGGGGAGGCTACACCTTC. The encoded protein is CASSPQGGGYTF. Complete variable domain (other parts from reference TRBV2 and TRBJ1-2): EPEVTQTPSHQVTQMGQEVILRCVPISNHLYFYWYRQILGQKVEFLVSFYNNEISEKSEIFDDQFSVERPDGSNFTLKIRSTKLEDSAMYFCASSPQGGGYTFGSGTRLTVV.

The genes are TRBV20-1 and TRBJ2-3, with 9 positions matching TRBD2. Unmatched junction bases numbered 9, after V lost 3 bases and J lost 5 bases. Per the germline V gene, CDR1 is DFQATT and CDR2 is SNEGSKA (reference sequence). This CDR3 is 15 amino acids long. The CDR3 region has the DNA TGCAGTGCTAGGACGACTAGCGGAGGGGGAGATACGCAGTATTTT. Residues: CSARTTSGGGDTQYF.

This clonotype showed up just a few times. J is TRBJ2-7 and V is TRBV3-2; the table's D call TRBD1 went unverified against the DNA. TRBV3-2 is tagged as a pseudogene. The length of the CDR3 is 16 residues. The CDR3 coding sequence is TGTGCCAGCAGCCTACCGGGACAGGGGTCCCCCTACGAGCAGTACTTC. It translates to CASSLPGQGSPYEQYF.

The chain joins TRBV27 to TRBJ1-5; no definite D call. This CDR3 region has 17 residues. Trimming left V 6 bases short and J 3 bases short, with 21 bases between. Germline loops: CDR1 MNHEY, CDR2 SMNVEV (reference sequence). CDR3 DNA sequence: TGTGCCAGCAGGGCCCTGGGCAGCCCAGCGGTCAATCAGCCCCAGCATTTT. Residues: CASRALGSPAVNQPQHF.

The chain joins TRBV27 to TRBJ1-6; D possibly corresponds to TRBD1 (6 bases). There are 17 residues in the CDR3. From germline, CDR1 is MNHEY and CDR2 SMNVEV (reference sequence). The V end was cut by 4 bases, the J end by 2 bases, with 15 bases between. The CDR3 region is CASSSRGGRAYNSPLHF. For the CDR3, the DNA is TGTGCCAGCAGTTCCCGGGGGGGGCGCGCCTATAATTCACCCCTCCACTTT.

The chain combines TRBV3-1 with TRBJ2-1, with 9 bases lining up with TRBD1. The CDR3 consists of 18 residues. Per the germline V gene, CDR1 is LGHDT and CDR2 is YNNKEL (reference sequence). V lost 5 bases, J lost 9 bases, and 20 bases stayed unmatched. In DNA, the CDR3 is TGTGCCAGCAGCTCGAGGCCCTGGGACAGGGTTATGTTTGGTGAGCAGTTCTTC. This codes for CASSSRPWDRVMFGEQFF.

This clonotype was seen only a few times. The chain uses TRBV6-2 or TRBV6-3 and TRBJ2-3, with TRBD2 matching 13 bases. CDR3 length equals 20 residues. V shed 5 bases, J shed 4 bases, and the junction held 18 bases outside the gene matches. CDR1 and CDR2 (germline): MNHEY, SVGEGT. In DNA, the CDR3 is TGTGCCAGCAGTGGTCGCCACGGGACTAGCGGGACCGGTTTGCCAGATACGCAGTATTTT. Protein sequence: CASSGRHGTSGTGLPDTQYF.

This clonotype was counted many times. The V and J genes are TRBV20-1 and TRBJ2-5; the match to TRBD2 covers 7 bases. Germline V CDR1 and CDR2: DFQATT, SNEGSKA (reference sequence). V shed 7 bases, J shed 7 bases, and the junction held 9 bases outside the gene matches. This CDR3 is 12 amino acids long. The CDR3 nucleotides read TGCAGTGTTTCGCGGGGGTTAGGGACCCAGTACTTC. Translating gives CSVSRGLGTQYF.